A selection of T cell receptor beta chains follows, all from one sample in a study of blood T cells in healthy people across ages. TCRdb reprocessed the 5' RACE reads via MiXCR and lists one record per CDR3 protein. The repertoire consists of some 1.8 million distinct CDR3 sequences, with roughly two fifths occurring once and the leading ten covering around 23%. The sample was blood. All receptors derive from a human donor in good health. Each CDR3 is given with its conserved first and last residue. A D gene is named only where the DNA matches it firmly. Clone size is stated in some rows and not others, as once, few, many or a class when expanded.

TRBJ2-7,TRBV4-2,-,15,TRBD1,TGTGCCAGCAGCCAGCAACAGGGGATGGCCTACGAGCAGTACTTC,CASSQQQGMAYEQYF
TRBJ1-1,TRBV6-5,-,16,TRBD1,TGTGCCAGCAGTCTCACAGGGGGCGCTCGGAACACTGAAGCTTTCTTT,CASSLTGGARNTEAFF
TRBJ1-6,TRBV12-3/TRBV12-4,-,16,TRBD1,TGTGCCAGCACTCTGACAGGGAGCCCCTATAATTCACCCCTCCACTTT,CASTLTGSPYNSPLHF
TRBJ2-3,TRBV20-1,few,16,TRBD2,TGCAGTGCCAGCGATACCGGGACTAGCGGCACAGATACGCAGTATTTT,CSASDTGTSGTDTQYF
TRBJ2-5,TRBV3-1,few,13,-,TGTGCCAGCGAGCAAAATTTAAGGGAGACCCAGTACTTC,CASEQNLRETQYF
TRBJ1-2,TRBV7-2,-,15,-,TGTGCCAGCAGCCTAACAACCGGGACACACGATGGCTACACCTTC,CASSLTTGTHDGYTF
TRBJ1-1,TRBV6-5,-,14,-,TGTGCCAGCAGTTATATCGAAGGAAACACTGAAGCTTTCTTT,CASSYIEGNTEAFF
TRBJ1-5,TRBV7-7,-,13,-,TGTGCTAGCAGCCCCGCAGTCGGTCAGCCCCAGCATTTT,CASSPAVGQPQHF
TRBJ1-1,TRBV20-1,-,11,-,TGCAGGGCTAGAGGGGAGGTGAGAGCTTTCTTT,CRARGEVRAFF
TRBJ2-3,TRBV7-2,-,13,-,TGTGCCAGCAGCTTAGTTAGAGAGGGTATGCAGTATTTT,CASSLVREGMQYF
TRBJ2-3,TRBV20-1,-,12,TRBD1,TGCAGTGCTAGTCAGGGGGCAGATACGCAGTATTTT,CSASQGADTQYF
TRBJ1-6,TRBV6-6,-,13,-,TGTGCCAGCAATCGGGAGTTGGGATCACCCCTCCACTTT,CASNRELGSPLHF
TRBJ2-7,TRBV7-2,many,15,TRBD2,TGTGCCAGCAGTTCCTCGAGCGGGGGGGCCTACGAGCAGTACTTC,CASSSSSGGAYEQYF
TRBJ1-1,TRBV7-2,-,15,TRBD1,TGTGCCAGCAGCTACGGCCCAGGGGGGGACACTGAAGCTTTCTTT,CASSYGPGGDTEAFF
TRBJ2-7,TRBV5-6,-,14,TRBD2,TGTGCCAGCAGTTGGGGACTAGCAGGTCTCGAGCAGTACTTC,CASSWGLAGLEQYF
TRBJ2-1,TRBV7-9,few,17,TRBD1,TGTGCCAGCAGCCCATTACCGGGACAGGGGGCAGCTAATGAGCAGTTCTTC,CASSPLPGQGAANEQFF
TRBJ2-1,TRBV15,-,15,TRBD2,TGTGCCGCCAGCAGATTAGCGGGGGCCTACAATGAGCAGTTCTTC,CAASRLAGAYNEQFF
TRBJ2-6,TRBV7-2,-,19,-,TGTGCCAGCAGCTTAGCGGCCACAGGGACCAACTCTGGGGCCAACGTCCTGACTTTC,CASSLAATGTNSGANVLTF
TRBJ2-7,TRBV12-3/TRBV12-4,many,12,-,TGTGCCAGCAGTACGGGACTCTACGAGCAGTACTTC,CASSTGLYEQYF
TRBJ1-5,TRBV20-1,few,15,-,TGCAGTGCTAGAGACCCCCTGGGGGGCAATCAGCCCCAGCATTTT,CSARDPLGGNQPQHF